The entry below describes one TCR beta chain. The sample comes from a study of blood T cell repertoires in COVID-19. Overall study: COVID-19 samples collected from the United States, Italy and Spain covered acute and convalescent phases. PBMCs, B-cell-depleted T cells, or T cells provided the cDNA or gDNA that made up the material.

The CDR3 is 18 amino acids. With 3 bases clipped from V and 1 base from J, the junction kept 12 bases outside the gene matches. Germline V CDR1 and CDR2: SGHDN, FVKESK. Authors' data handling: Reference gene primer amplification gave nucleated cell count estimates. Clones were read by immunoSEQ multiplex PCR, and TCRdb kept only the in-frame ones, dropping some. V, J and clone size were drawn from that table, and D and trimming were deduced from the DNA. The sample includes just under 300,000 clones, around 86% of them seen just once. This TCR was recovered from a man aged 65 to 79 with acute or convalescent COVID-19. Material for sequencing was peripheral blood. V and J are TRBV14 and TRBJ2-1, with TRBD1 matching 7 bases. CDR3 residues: CASSHRYSDRTSYNEQFF. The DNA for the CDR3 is TGTGCCAGCAGCCACCGTTACTCGGACAGGACTTCCTACAATGAGCAGTTCTTC.